This T cell receptor beta chain stems from a study of cytomegalovirus exposure and HLA in healthy donors. The PCR contained 60 Vbeta and 13 Jbeta primers. Profiling relied on immunoSEQ multiplex PCR, and the TCRdb table lists in-frame clones only, not all of them. This sample has about 190,000 clones, with less than 90% found just once. Specimen: PBMCs. The receptor was isolated from a boy aged 5-17 years in good health and CMV-seronegative.

The CDR3 region is CASSETGTGYTF. In nucleotides, the CDR3 is TGTGCCAGCAGCGAAACAGGGACTGGCTACACCTTC. The J gene is TRBJ1-2, the V gene TRBV7-9, with D possibly TRBD1 on 6 matching bases. This CDR3 has 12 amino acids. V lost 5 bases and J 7 bases, leaving 11 bases between the germline ends. CDR1 and CDR2 from the germline V gene are SEHNR and FQNEAQ (reference sequence).